Given below is one T cell receptor beta chain in context. Its specificity is unknown. The data originate from a study of graft-versus-host responses after intestinal transplantation. At the level of the study: The whole recipient group had anti-thymocyte globulin induction followed by tacrolimus and steroids for about three years.

V dropped 7 bases and J dropped 3 bases, with 18 bases sitting between them. The CDR3 spans 15 residues. Germline CDR1 and CDR2: SQVTM and ANQGSEA. Study results and caveats: GvH clones were identified in recipient marrow, with some first appearing in ileum or blood. Allografts of one patient group, those with graft-donor T cell macrochimerism, had high graft-versus-host to host-versus-graft clonal ratios.

The table came from immunoSEQ multiplex PCR; TCRdb's copy has only in-frame clones and leaves some out. The sample consists of about 120,000 clones, roughly 95% of them appearing once. This rearrangement joins TRBV29-1 to TRBJ2-2, with D perhaps matching TRBD1 or TRBD2 (6 bases each). The sequencing used unstimulated CD8+ T cells sorted from spleen or lymph node cells, collected before intestinal transplant. The sequence was obtained from a human donor who received an intestinal transplant. The CDR3 region has the DNA TGCAGCGGTGGTGGTGGGGGGCCTGACACCGGGGAGCTGTTTTTT. Translation gives CSGGGGGPDTGELFF.